This TCR beta chain was identified during a study of blood T cell repertoires in COVID-19. Per the study methods: Reference gene primer amplification yielded estimated nucleated cell counts. Profiling relied on immunoSEQ multiplex PCR, and the TCRdb table lists in-frame clones only, not all of them. That table is the source of V, J and clone size, and D and trimming were worked out from the DNA. The table lists roughly 30,000 clones, 85% of them singletons. Germline trimming cut 3 bases from V and 6 bases from J; bases unmatched to any gene: 6. Germline CDR1 is MNHEY and CDR2 is SMNVEV (reference sequence). The CDR3 is made up of 15 amino acids.

The sample taken for sequencing was peripheral blood. The chain recombines TRBV27 with TRBJ2-1, with 9 bases that match TRBD1. The receptor was derived from a human donor with acute or convalescent COVID-19. The donor label of this sample is uncertain. CDR3 nucleotide sequence: TGTGCCAGCAGTTTGGGACAGGGCAAGGGCAATGAGCAGTTCTTC. Encoded protein: CASSLGQGKGNEQFF.